One and the same sample provided the 24 T cell receptor beta chains below, sequenced in a study of blood T cell repertoires in COVID-19. The repertoire was sequenced with immunoSEQ multiplex PCR; TCRdb's copy has only in-frame clones and lacks some. The sample lists around 87,000 clones, 89% occurring once. The specimen sequenced was peripheral blood. The source of these receptors is a man between 50 and 59 years old with acute or convalescent COVID-19.

The chain has TRBV19 and TRBJ1-5; 8 bases are a match to TRBD1. V shed 7 bases and J 4 bases; nucleotides not matched to a gene: 3. CDR1 and CDR2 from the germline V gene are LNHDA and SQIVND (reference sequence). The CDR3 extends over 13 amino acids. Here the CDR3 reads CASTTGGNQPQHF. In DNA form, the CDR3 reads TGTGCCAGTACTACAGGGGGGAATCAGCCCCAGCATTTT.

The chain employs TRBV5-1 and TRBJ2-2; D might be TRBD2 (5 bases). The V end was cut by 4 bases, the J end by 2 bases, with 15 bases between. Germline CDR1 is SGHRS and CDR2 is YFSETQ. This CDR3 is 16 amino acids long. The CDR3 nucleotides are TGCGCCAGCAGCCCCGGACTCGGAGTTAACACCGGGGAGCTGTTTTTT. Translating gives CASSPGLGVNTGELFF. Using reference TRBV5-1 and TRBJ2-2 for the parts outside the CDR3, the full variable domain is KAGVTQTPRYLIKTRGQQVTLSCSPISGHRSVSWYQQTPGQGLQFLFEYFSETQRNKGNFPGRFSGRQFSNSRSEMNVSTLELGDSALYLCASSPGLGVNTGELFFGEGSRLTVL.

The chain employs TRBV5-4 and TRBJ2-7, with 7 bases lining up with TRBD1. This CDR3 region has 15 residues. V lost 0 bases and J lost 5; bases outside the gene matches: 8. The germline V gene has CDR1 SGHNT and CDR2 YYREEE (reference sequence). The CDR3 coding sequence is TGTGCCAGCAGCTTGGGACAGGGTCGAAATGACGAGCAGTACGTC. Its translation: CASSLGQGRNDEQYV.

The chain carries TRBV5-1 and TRBJ1-6, with D unresolved. The CDR3 contains 16 residues. Trimming stripped 1 base from V and 6 bases from J, with 14 bases between. In germline, CDR1 is SGHRS, CDR2 YFSETQ. For the CDR3, the DNA is TGCGCCAGCAGCTTGTTCAGGCGGGGTGGTAATTCACCCCTCCACTTT. It translates to CASSLFRRGGNSPLHF.

DNA of the CDR3: TGTGCCAGCAGCTTGGGACTAGCGGGGCCAGATACGCAGTATTTT. Its translation: CASSLGLAGPDTQYF. The chain recombines TRBV5-4 with TRBJ2-3, with 11 bases identical to TRBD2. Germline loops: CDR1 SGHNT, CDR2 YYREEE (reference sequence). V shed 0 bases and J 4 bases; nucleotides not matched to a gene: 1. The CDR3 covers 15 residues.

The chain uses TRBV3-1 (or the pseudogene TRBV3-2) and TRBJ1-3; D perhaps matches TRBD1 (5 bases). Germline lookup yields CDR1 LGHDT and CDR2 YNNKEL (reference sequence). The CDR3 runs 15 residues. The V and J ends lost 2 bases and 0 bases respectively, with 8 bases between them. CDR3 amino acids: CASSQLTGSGNTIYF. The CDR3 nucleotides are TGTGCCAGCAGCCAATTAACAGGCTCTGGAAACACCATATATTTT.

This chain links TRBV5-4 with TRBJ2-3; 7 nucleotides match TRBD2. The CDR3 spans 15 residues. Per germline, CDR1 SGHNT and CDR2 YYREEE (reference sequence). V lost 4 bases to trimming and J lost 4 bases; unmatched junction nucleotides: 9. Here the CDR3 reads CASSPDGRRADTQYF. As DNA, the CDR3 is TGTGCCAGCAGCCCGGACGGGAGGAGAGCAGATACGCAGTATTTT.

The chain is built from TRBV9 and TRBJ2-3, with 13 nucleotides matching TRBD2. Germline V CDR1 and CDR2: SGDLS, YYNGEE. V was pared by 3 bases and J by 1 base, with 11 bases of the junction left unmatched. The CDR3 contains 19 residues. Written as DNA, the CDR3 is TGTGCCAGCAGCGGTCGCACTAGCGGGGGGGGAATCCGCACAGATACGCAGTATTTT. It codes for CASSGRTSGGGIRTDTQYF. The variable domain in full, completed from reference TRBV9 and TRBJ2-3, reads DSGVTQTPKHLITATGQRVTLRCSPRSGDLSVYWYQQSLDQGLQFLIQYYNGEERAKGNILERFSAQQFPDLHSELNLSSLELGDSALYFCASSGRTSGGGIRTDTQYFGPGTRLTVL.

This clone occurred once. The chain uses TRBV11-2 and TRBJ2-2; TRBD1 matches at 8 bases. This CDR3 region has 15 residues. Per germline, CDR1 SGHAT and CDR2 FQNNGV. Trimming at V came to 1 base and at J to 4 bases, leaving 2 bases not matched to a gene. The DNA of the CDR3 is TGTGCCAGCAGCTTAGTTACAGGGGGCACCGGGGAGCTGTTTTTT. This codes for CASSLVTGGTGELFF.

This chain joins TRBV19 and TRBJ2-5, with D possibly being TRBD2 (7 bases). V was cut by 9 bases and J by 3 bases, with 17 bases left in between. This CDR3 contains 14 residues. Germline CDR1 and CDR2: LNHDA and SQIVND (reference sequence). The DNA of the CDR3 is TGTGCCAGCAAGTTGCGGGGGCACGAAGAGACCCAGTACTTC. Translating it yields CASKLRGHEETQYF.

The chain has TRBV29-1 and TRBJ1-2, with 10 bases matching TRBD1. The CDR3 runs to 13 residues. Germline V gives CDR1 SQVTM, CDR2 ANQGSEA. Trimming at V came to 6 bases and at J to 3 bases, leaving 4 bases not matched to a gene. In nucleotides, the CDR3 is TGCAGCGTCTCCGGGACAGGGGACTATGGCTACACCTTC. It specifies CSVSGTGDYGYTF.

This clone was counted once. V usage is TRBV10-3 and J usage is TRBJ2-1, with TRBD2 matching 9 bases. V gave up 3 bases and J gave up 1 base; unmatched junction bases: 1. Germline V gene data show CDR1 as ENHRY and CDR2 as SYGVKD. The CDR3 is made up of 15 amino acids. The CDR3 sequence is CAISDSGGSYNEQFF. The CDR3 DNA is TGTGCCATCAGTGACAGCGGGGGGTCCTACAATGAGCAGTTCTTC.

The rearrangement links TRBV28 to TRBJ1-5; the match to TRBD1 covers 7 bases. Trimming removed 3 bases from V and 7 bases from J; junction bases left unmatched: 12. Germline assignment: CDR1 MDHEN and CDR2 SYDVKM. CDR3 size: 16 residues. The CDR3 DNA follows: TGTGCCAGCAGTTTGGATGGGCGACAGGGTCCCCAGCCCCAGCATTTT. It yields the protein CASSLDGRQGPQPQHF.

This clone was counted once. The rearrangement links TRBV18 to TRBJ1-5; no reliable D call. The germline CDR1 and CDR2 sequences are KGHSH and LQKENI. This CDR3 has 14 amino acids. V was shortened by 3 bases and J by 5 bases, with 11 bases between the two germline ends. This CDR3 reads CASSPAGRDQPQHF. CDR3 nucleotides: TGTGCCAGCTCACCGGCCGGGAGGGATCAGCCCCAGCATTTT.

This clone came up a few times. The rearrangement joins TRBV5-6 to TRBJ1-1; 7 bases agree with TRBD1. Per germline, CDR1 SGHDT and CDR2 YYEEEE. J gave up 7 bases and V 1 base, and 7 bases lay outside the gene matches. This CDR3 is built from 14 residues. The CDR3 loop reads CASSLWDRVIEAFF. CDR3 coding DNA: TGTGCCAGCAGCTTGTGGGACAGAGTAATTGAAGCTTTCTTT.

This clone came up once. The genes are TRBV29-1 and TRBJ2-7; D may be TRBD1 (6 bases). V lost 4 bases to trimming and J lost 2 bases, with 9 bases between them. The germline CDR1 and CDR2 sequences are SQVTM and ANQGSEA. The CDR3 has 12 residues. The CDR3 spells CSVGQVPYEQYF. CDR3 nucleotide sequence: TGCAGCGTTGGACAGGTTCCCTACGAGCAGTACTTC.

DNA of the CDR3: TGTGCCATCAGTGAGTCGGGGCAGGGAAACACCATATATTTT. Its translation is CAISESGQGNTIYF. The genes are TRBV10-3 and TRBJ1-3; D possibly corresponds to TRBD1 (5 bases). CDR1 and CDR2 (germline): ENHRY, SYGVKD. V lost 0 bases and J lost 4, with 7 bases in between. The length of the CDR3 is 14 residues.

V and J are TRBV12-3 or TRBV12-4 and TRBJ2-2; D is ambiguous. The CDR3 sequence is 10 residues long. V was cut by 8 bases and J by 11 bases, with 9 bases left in between. CDR3 in DNA: TGTGCCAGCGGCAGTTACGAGCTGTTTTTT. Amino acids: CASGSYELFF.

This chain connects TRBV7-3 to TRBJ2-3, with D unclear. CDR3 length: 15 residues. V was cut by 1 base and J by 5 bases, with 13 bases left in between. Germline CDR1 is SGHTA and CDR2 is FQGTGA. The DNA of the CDR3 is TGTGCCAGCAGCTTAAGAGACCTAGTGGGAGATACGCAGTATTTT. Translation gives CASSLRDLVGDTQYF.

The J gene is TRBJ1-6, the V gene TRBV5-6; D is ambiguous. CDR1 is SGHDT, CDR2 YYEEEE, per germline. The CDR3 spans 14 residues. V lost 0 bases to trimming and J lost 4 bases, with 5 bases between them. The CDR3 sequence is CASSLGGYNSPLHF. The DNA of the CDR3 is TGTGCCAGCAGCTTGGGAGGGTATAATTCACCCCTCCACTTT.

This sequence joins TRBV18 and TRBJ1-2, with 7 bases matching TRBD1. From germline, CDR1 is KGHSH and CDR2 LQKENI. V lost 5 bases to trimming and J lost 0 bases; unmatched junction nucleotides: 6. The CDR3 extends over 15 amino acids. The CDR3, as DNA: TGTGCCAGCTCAACCTACAGGGGAACTAACTATGGCTACACCTTC. This encodes CASSTYRGTNYGYTF.

The chain combines TRBV6-5 with TRBJ1-3, with D tentatively TRBD1 (5 bases). The CDR3 consists of 14 residues. Between the trimmed V and J ends, which lost 2 bases and 1 base, there was a span of 6 bases. The germline CDR1 and CDR2 sequences are MNHEY and SVGAGI. The CDR3 loop is CASSYGQSGNTIYF. The CDR3 nucleotides read TGTGCCAGCAGTTACGGACAATCTGGAAACACCATATATTTT.

The chain carries TRBV6-6 and TRBJ1-1; 8 nucleotides align to TRBD1. Per the germline V gene, CDR1 is MNHNY and CDR2 is SVGAGI (reference sequence). The CDR3 totals 16 residues. With V trimmed by 6 bases and J by 0 bases, 9 bases remained unmatched. The CDR3 DNA reads TGTGCCAGCAGCTCCGGACAGGGTCGTCTGAACACTGAAGCTTTCTTT. Translation: CASSSGQGRLNTEAFF.

The chain carries TRBV6-5 and TRBJ1-2; the D is unclear. The CDR3 is 14 residues long. Deletions cut 0 bases from V and 1 base from J, with 6 bases between. The germline CDR1 and CDR2 sequences are MNHEY and SVGAGI. The CDR3 DNA is TGTGCCAGCAGTTACTCTACAGTTAACTATGGCTACACCTTC. It codes for CASSYSTVNYGYTF.